This is a list of T cell receptor beta chains from one sample in a study of tumor and adjacent non-tumor tissue in lung cancer. TCRdb re-called the multiplex PCR reads through MiXCR, storing one row per CDR3 protein. This sample has tens of thousands of distinct CDR3 sequences; under 70% occur once, and the top ten carry roughly 13%. Material for sequencing was lung tumor tissue. The receptors were sampled from a woman in her 70s with non-small cell lung cancer. The CDR3 runs from the conserved cysteine through the conserved F or W. The D gene is left open where the match is weak. The size field is filled for only some rows; it gives once, few, many or a size class.

CDR3nt,CDR3aa,j_gene,v_gene,d_gene,abundance
TGCGCCAGCAGCCATGCACAGGAGCGGAACACCGAAGCTTTCTTT,CASSHAQERNTEAFF,TRBJ1-1,TRBV4-1,NA,NA
TGTGCCAGCAGTGAATCCGGCATAGTAGGCGGCTACACCTTC,CASSESGIVGGYTF,TRBJ1-2,TRBV6-1,NA,many
TGTGCCAACAGCCCCCAGACTTGCTCCTACAATGAGCAGTTCTTC,CANSPQTCSYNEQFF,TRBJ2-1,TRBV11-3,NA,NA
TGTGCCAGCAAGAACTCCGGGACAGGGGGAACCTACGAGCAGTACTTC,CASKNSGTGGTYEQYF,TRBJ2-7,TRBV28,TRBD1,NA
TGTGCCAGCAGCCAGGACAGGGTCTCCTACGAACAGTACTTC,CASSQDRVSYEQYF,TRBJ2-7,TRBV7-2,TRBD1,few
TGTGCCAGCAGCTGGGGGAACATTCAGTACTTC,CASSWGNIQYF,TRBJ2-4,TRBV11-2,NA,once
TGTGTCAGCAGTTCACAAGGGACTATTAGGACTGAAGCTTTCTTT,CVSSSQGTIRTEAFF,TRBJ1-1,TRBV6-5,NA,NA
TGTGTAAGCTGTGATTACCTGCCCCAGCATTTT,CVSCDYLPQHF,TRBJ1-5,TRBV6-1,NA,NA
TGTGCCTGCACCGCGGGGGACAGGGGTAATCAGCCCCAGCATTTT,CACTAGDRGNQPQHF,TRBJ1-5,TRBV12-3/TRBV12-4,TRBD1,once
TGTGCCAGCAAATCCAGGGCGGATGAAGCTTTCTTT,CASKSRADEAFF,TRBJ1-1,TRBV12-3/TRBV12-4,NA,many
TGTGCCAGCAGCTTGGAGGGTGGGGGTAGTGAGAGAAACATTCAGTATTTC,CASSLEGGGSERNIQYF,TRBJ2-4,TRBV5-4,NA,NA
TGTGCCAGCAGTTTTAAGTATGGACTAGCGGGAACGGAAATCTCCTACGAGCAGTACTTC,CASSFKYGLAGTEISYEQYF,TRBJ2-7,TRBV28,TRBD2,few
TGCGGCAGTGGCACCCGGACAGAGAACACTGAAGCTTTCTTT,CGSGTRTENTEAFF,TRBJ1-1,TRBV4-1,NA,NA
TGTGCCAGTATAGATTCGGCAGGGAAGGCAGGCGACTACAACTTC,CASIDSAGKAGDYNF,TRBJ1-2,TRBV6-1,NA,NA
TGTGCCAGCAGCCCCACCCCGGGGGTCAGCAATCAGCCCCAGCATTTT,CASSPTPGVSNQPQHF,TRBJ1-5,TRBV7-8,NA,many
TGTGCCAGCAGTTACGTGGTGGGAGGGAGTTCCTACGAGCAGTACTTC,CASSYVVGGSSYEQYF,TRBJ2-7,TRBV6-5,TRBD2,many
TGCAGCGTTGGTTTAGGCAGGGGGGATACTGAAGCTCTCTTT,CSVGLGRGDTEALF,TRBJ1-1,TRBV29-1,TRBD1,NA
TGTGCCAGCAGTTATTATGGCGGTAAGAATGAGCAGTTCTTC,CASSYYGGKNEQFF,TRBJ2-1,TRBV6-2/TRBV6-3,NA,NA
TGTGCCATCCGACGAACTGGCGGCTCGAACACCGAGGAGCTGTTTTTT,CAIRRTGGSNTEELFF,TRBJ2-2,TRBV10-3,NA,NA
TGTGCCAGCAGCGGCGGGATTAATTCACCCCTCCACTTT,CASSGGINSPLHF,TRBJ1-6,TRBV28,NA,many
TGCGCCAGCGGTCACTGGACAGAGAACACTGAAGTTTTCTTT,CASGHWTENTEVFF,TRBJ1-1,TRBV4-1,NA,NA
TGCAGAGTTGTGACGACACAACTTCAAGAGACCCGGTACTTC,CRVVTTQLQETRYF,TRBJ2-5,TRBV29-1,NA,NA
TGTGCCAGCAGCCAAGGAAGGCTAGCGCCAAACAATGAGCAGTTCTTC,CASSQGRLAPNNEQFF,TRBJ2-1,TRBV14,NA,many
TGTGCCAGCAGCTTAACAGGGGGCGACTATGGCTACGCCTTC,CASSLTGGDYGYAF,TRBJ1-2,TRBV7-3,TRBD1,few
TGTGCCACCAGTGGTTATTCTAGCGGAGCACAAGAGACCCAGTATTTC,CATSGYSSGAQETQYF,TRBJ2-5,TRBV24-1,TRBD2,NA
TGTGTCAGCAGCCTACCCGGGACAGGGTCGGGCAGTGAGCAGTTCTTC,CVSSLPGTGSGSEQFF,TRBJ2-1,TRBV5-6,TRBD1,NA
TGCAGGGCCCCATCCTGGCCGAACACCGGGGAGCTGTTTTTT,CRAPSWPNTGELFF,TRBJ2-2,TRBV29-1,NA,NA
TGTGCCAGCAGTCGGGACATTGAGCAGTTCTTC,CASSRDIEQFF,TRBJ2-1,TRBV28,NA,many
TGTGTCAGCAGTTTACTGGCTAGCGGGAACAATGAGCACTTCTTC,CVSSLLASGNNEHFF,TRBJ2-1,TRBV12-3/TRBV12-4,TRBD2,NA
TGCGCCAGCAGCCAAGAGACCTGGGGGTACAATGAGCAGTTCTTT,CASSQETWGYNEQFF,TRBJ2-1,TRBV4-1,NA,NA
TGTGCCAGCAGCCAAGGGAACATCATGAACGCTGAAGCTTTCTTT,CASSQGNIMNAEAFF,TRBJ1-1,TRBV4-2,NA,NA
TGTGCCAGCAACCAGCCAAATCAGCCCCAGTGTTTT,CASNQPNQPQCF,TRBJ1-5,TRBV6-6,NA,once
TGTGCCAGCAGGGGGAGGGGACAGGTCTATGGCTACACCTTC,CASRGRGQVYGYTF,TRBJ1-2,TRBV6-5,TRBD1,NA
TGTGTCAGCAGTTATGGTGGGAGGGAATCAAATGAGCAGTTCTTC,CVSSYGGRESNEQFF,TRBJ2-1,TRBV6-2/TRBV6-3,TRBD2,NA
TGTACCAGTAGCTTGGAGGGAGGGGTCCATGAGCAGTTCTTC,CTSSLEGGVHEQFF,TRBJ2-1,TRBV5-6,TRBD2,NA
TGTGCCAGTAGTGTCACCGGGACGGGTTCCTACGAGCAGTACTTC,CASSVTGTGSYEQYF,TRBJ2-7,TRBV19,NA,NA
TGTGCCAGCACCTCGCTGGGTCGGAACACTGAAGCTTTCTTT,CASTSLGRNTEAFF,TRBJ1-1,TRBV5-5,NA,NA
TGTGCCATCAGTGAGAGGGCAGGCAATGAAAAACTGTTTTTT,CAISERAGNEKLFF,TRBJ1-4,TRBV10-3,NA,NA
TGCAGCGGACAGGGCATTTCCGCCTCTGGGGCCAACGTCCTGACTTTC,CSGQGISASGANVLTF,TRBJ2-6,TRBV29-1,TRBD1,NA
TGTGCCAGCAGCTTAGGGGGACTAGCGGTCTCCTACGAGCAGTACTTC,CASSLGGLAVSYEQYF,TRBJ2-7,TRBV13,TRBD2,many
TGCGCCAGGAGCCTACAACCGGGGCAGGGTGACACCGGGGAGCTGTTTTTT,CARSLQPGQGDTGELFF,TRBJ2-2,TRBV4-1,NA,once
TGTGCCAGCAAGGGGCAGGGGTGGCAGGCCCATCATTTT,CASKGQGWQAHHF,TRBJ1-5,TRBV12-3/TRBV12-4,NA,NA
TGTGCCAGCAGCTTGGGACCCCGGGAAGAGGATGAGCAATTATTC,CASSLGPREEDEQLF,TRBJ2-1,TRBV5-6,NA,NA
TGTGCCAGCGGCCAAGGAGATGGTACCACAAATAACTCTGGAAACACCATATATTTT,CASGQGDGTTNNSGNTIYF,TRBJ1-3,TRBV11-3,NA,once
TGCGCCAGCAGCTTGGCACCCCCGGACAATGAGCAGTTCTTC,CASSLAPPDNEQFF,TRBJ2-1,TRBV5-1,NA,many
TGTGCCAGCAGTTTGTGGGGGGGCGACACTGGGGCTTTCTTT,CASSLWGGDTGAFF,TRBJ1-1,TRBV12-3/TRBV12-4,NA,NA
TGCGCTGTCAGTGAGTACAGCACAGATACGCAGTATTTT,CAVSEYSTDTQYF,TRBJ2-3,TRBV10-3,NA,NA
TGCGCCAGCAGCCTCAGACCTACGAACACCGGGGAGCTGTTTTTT,CASSLRPTNTGELFF,TRBJ2-2,TRBV5-1,NA,NA
TGTGCCAGCAAATTCGTGGGCTCGAAGGGCTACAATGAGCAGTTCTTC,CASKFVGSKGYNEQFF,TRBJ2-1,TRBV6-1,NA,NA
TGTGCCAGCAGTCGGCGGCTAAGCGGCTACAGTGAGCAGTTATTC,CASSRRLSGYSEQLF,TRBJ2-1,TRBV6-5,NA,NA
TGTCCCAGCAGTCGAACAGGGCTGGACACTGAAGCTTTCTTT,CPSSRTGLDTEAFF,TRBJ1-1,TRBV12-3/TRBV12-4,NA,once
TGTGTCAGCAATTTTTTTGCGGGAGGGCCGTCCGGGGAGCTGTTTTTT,CVSNFFAGGPSGELFF,TRBJ2-2,TRBV12-3/TRBV12-4,TRBD2,NA
TGTGCCAACAGCTTAGATACATGGGACGGGGCCAACGTCCTGACTTTC,CANSLDTWDGANVLTF,TRBJ2-6,TRBV5-4,NA,NA
TGTGCCAGCATCAACCCAGGCAGAGCCATGAACACTGAAGCTTTCTTT,CASINPGRAMNTEAFF,TRBJ1-1,TRBV28,NA,many
TGTGCCACCAGTGATTATTCTAGCGGAGCAGAAGGGACCCAGTACTTC,CATSDYSSGAEGTQYF,TRBJ2-5,TRBV24-1,TRBD2,NA
TGTACCAGCTCCCGACTCGGGGGGAATGAGCAGTTCTTC,CTSSRLGGNEQFF,TRBJ2-1,TRBV6-5,TRBD2,NA
TGTGCCATCAGGCCCGGGACAGGGGCTGGGGCCAATGTCCTGACTTTC,CAIRPGTGAGANVLTF,TRBJ2-6,TRBV10-3,TRBD1,NA
TGTGCCAGCAGTGAATATCCCGAACTCAGCGAGCAGTACTTC,CASSEYPELSEQYF,TRBJ2-7,TRBV6-1,NA,NA
TGTGCCAGCAGCGAAACTCGGGGGGTGGGGGAAAAACTGTTTTTT,CASSETRGVGEKLFF,TRBJ1-4,TRBV6-5,NA,many
TGTGCCAGCACCCCCGGGCGGTCCTACAAAGAGCGGTTCTTC,CASTPGRSYKERFF,TRBJ2-1,TRBV11-1,NA,NA